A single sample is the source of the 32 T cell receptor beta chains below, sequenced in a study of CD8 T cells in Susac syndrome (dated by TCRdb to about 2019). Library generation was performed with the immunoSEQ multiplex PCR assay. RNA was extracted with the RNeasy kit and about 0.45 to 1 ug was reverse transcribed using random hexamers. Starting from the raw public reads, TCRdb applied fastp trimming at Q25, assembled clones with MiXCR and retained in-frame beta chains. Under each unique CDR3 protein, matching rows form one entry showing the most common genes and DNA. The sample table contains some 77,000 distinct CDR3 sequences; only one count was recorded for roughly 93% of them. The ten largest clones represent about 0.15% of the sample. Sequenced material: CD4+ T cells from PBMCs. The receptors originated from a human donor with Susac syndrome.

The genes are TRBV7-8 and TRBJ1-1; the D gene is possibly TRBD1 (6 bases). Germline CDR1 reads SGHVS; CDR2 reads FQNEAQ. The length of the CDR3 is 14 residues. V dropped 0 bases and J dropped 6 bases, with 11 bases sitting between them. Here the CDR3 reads CASSLAGTSAEAFF. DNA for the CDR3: TGTGCCAGCAGCTTAGCGGGGACATCGGCTGAAGCTTTCTTT.

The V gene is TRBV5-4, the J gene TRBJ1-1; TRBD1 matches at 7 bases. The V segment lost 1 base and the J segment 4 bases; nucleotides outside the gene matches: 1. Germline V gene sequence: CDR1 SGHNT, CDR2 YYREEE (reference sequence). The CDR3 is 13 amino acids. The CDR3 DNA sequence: TGTGCCAGCAGCTTGAACAGGGGCACTGAAGCTTTCTTT. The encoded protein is CASSLNRGTEAFF.

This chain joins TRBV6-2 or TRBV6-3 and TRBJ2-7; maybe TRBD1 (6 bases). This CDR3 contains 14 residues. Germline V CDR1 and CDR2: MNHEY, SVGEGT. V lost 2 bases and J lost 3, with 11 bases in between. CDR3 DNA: TGTGCCAGCAGTTACACAGGGAAGAACTACGAGCAGTACTTC. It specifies CASSYTGKNYEQYF.

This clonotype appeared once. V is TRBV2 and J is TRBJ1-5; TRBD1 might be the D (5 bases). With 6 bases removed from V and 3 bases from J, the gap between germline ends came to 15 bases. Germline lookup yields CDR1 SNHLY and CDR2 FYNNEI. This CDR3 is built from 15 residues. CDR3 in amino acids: CASRPSGTYNQPQHF. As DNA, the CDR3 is TGTGCCAGCAGGCCTTCCGGGACCTACAATCAGCCCCAGCATTTT.

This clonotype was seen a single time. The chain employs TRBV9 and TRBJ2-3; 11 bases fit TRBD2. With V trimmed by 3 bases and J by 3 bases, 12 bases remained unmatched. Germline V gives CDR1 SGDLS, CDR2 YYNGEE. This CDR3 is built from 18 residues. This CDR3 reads CASSAGLAGGPWTDTQYF. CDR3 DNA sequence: TGTGCCAGCAGCGCGGGGCTAGCGGGGGGACCCTGGACAGATACGCAGTATTTT.

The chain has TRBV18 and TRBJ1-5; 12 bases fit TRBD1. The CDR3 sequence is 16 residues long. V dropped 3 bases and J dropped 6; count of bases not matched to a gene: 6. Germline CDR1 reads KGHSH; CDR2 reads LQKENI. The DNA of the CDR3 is TGTGCCAGCTCACCCGCGGGACAGGGGGCCGGTCAGCCCCAGCATTTT. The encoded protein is CASSPAGQGAGQPQHF. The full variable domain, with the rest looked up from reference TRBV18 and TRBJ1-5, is NAGVMQNPRHLVRRRGQEARLRCSPMKGHSHVYWYRQLPEEGLKFMVYLQKENIIDESGMPKERFSAEFPKEGPSILRIQQVVRGDSAAYFCASSPAGQGAGQPQHFGDGTRLSIL.

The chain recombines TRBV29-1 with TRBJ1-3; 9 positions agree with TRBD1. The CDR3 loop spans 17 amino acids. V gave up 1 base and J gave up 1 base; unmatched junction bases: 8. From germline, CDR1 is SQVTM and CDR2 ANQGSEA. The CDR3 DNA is TGCAGCGTTGAAGTACACAGGGGGCCCCTATCTGGAAACACCATATATTTT. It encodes CSVEVHRGPLSGNTIYF. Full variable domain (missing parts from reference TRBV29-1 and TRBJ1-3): SAVISQKPSRDICQRGTSLTIQCQVDSQVTMMFWYRQQPGQSLTLIATANQGSEATYESGFVIDKFPISRPNLTFSTLTVSNMSPEDSSIYLCSVEVHRGPLSGNTIYFGEGSWLTVV.

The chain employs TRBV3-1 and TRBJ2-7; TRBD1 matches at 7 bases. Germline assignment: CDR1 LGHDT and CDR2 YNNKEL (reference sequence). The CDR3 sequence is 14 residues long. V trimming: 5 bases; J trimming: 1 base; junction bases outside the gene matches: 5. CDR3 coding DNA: TGTGCCAGCAGCAGACAGGGACAATCCTACGAGCAGTACTTC. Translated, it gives CASSRQGQSYEQYF.

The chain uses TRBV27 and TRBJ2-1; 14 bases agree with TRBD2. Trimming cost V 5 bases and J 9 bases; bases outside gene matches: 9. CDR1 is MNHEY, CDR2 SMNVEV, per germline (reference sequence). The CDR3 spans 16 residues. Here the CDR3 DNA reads TGTGCCAGCAGTGCCCGACTAGCGGGGGGGCCGATTGAGCAGTTCTTC. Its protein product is CASSARLAGGPIEQFF.

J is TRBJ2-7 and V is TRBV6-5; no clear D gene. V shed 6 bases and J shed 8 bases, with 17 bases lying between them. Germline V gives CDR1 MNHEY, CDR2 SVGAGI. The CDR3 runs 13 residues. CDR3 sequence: CASSRDTATKQYF. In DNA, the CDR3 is TGTGCCAGCAGCCGAGACACCGCTACGAAGCAGTACTTC.

The CDR3: CASSFYTSGEKLFF. CDR3 sequence (DNA): TGTGCCAGCAGTTTTTATACATCGGGGGAAAAACTGTTTTTT. The rearrangement joins TRBV28 to TRBJ1-4; no reliable D call. The CDR3 length is 14 residues. Germline V gene lookup returns CDR1 MDHEN and CDR2 SYDVKM. The ends were cut back, 3 bases at V and 8 bases at J, with 13 bases in the middle.

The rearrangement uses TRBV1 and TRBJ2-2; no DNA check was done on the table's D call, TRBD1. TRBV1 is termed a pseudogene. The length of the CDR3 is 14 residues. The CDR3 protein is CTSSGTGNTGELFF. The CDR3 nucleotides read TGCACCAGCAGCGGGACAGGGAACACCGGGGAGCTGTTTTTT.

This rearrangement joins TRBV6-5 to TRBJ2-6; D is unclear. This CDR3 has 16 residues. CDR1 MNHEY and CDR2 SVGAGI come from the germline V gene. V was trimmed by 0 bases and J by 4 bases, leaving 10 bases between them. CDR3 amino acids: CASSYSLSAGANVLTF. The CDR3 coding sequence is TGTGCCAGCAGTTACTCGTTATCCGCCGGGGCCAACGTCCTGACTTTC.

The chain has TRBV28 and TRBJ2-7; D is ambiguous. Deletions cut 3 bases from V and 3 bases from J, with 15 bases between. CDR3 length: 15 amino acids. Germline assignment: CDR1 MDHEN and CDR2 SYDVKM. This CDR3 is CASSFSTRAFYEQYF. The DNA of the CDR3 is TGTGCCAGCAGTTTTAGCACAAGGGCGTTCTACGAGCAGTACTTC. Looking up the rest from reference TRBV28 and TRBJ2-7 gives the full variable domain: DVKVTQSSRYLVKRTGEKVFLECVQDMDHENMFWYRQDPGLGLRLIYFSYDVKMKEKGDIPEGYSVSREKKERFSLILESASTNQTSMYLCASSFSTRAFYEQYFGPGTRLTVT.

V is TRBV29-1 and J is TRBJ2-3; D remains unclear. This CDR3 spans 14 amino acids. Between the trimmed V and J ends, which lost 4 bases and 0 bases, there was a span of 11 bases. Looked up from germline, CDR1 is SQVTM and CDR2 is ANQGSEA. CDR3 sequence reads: CSVGEGLSTDTQYF. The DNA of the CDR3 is TGCAGCGTTGGGGAAGGGCTTAGCACAGATACGCAGTATTTT.

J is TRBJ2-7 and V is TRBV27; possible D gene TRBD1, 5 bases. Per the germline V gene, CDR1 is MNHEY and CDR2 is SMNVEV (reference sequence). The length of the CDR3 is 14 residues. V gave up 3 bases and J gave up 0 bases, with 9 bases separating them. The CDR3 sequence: CASSFQGLSYEQYF. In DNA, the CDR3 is TGTGCCAGCAGTTTCCAGGGCCTCTCCTACGAGCAGTACTTC.

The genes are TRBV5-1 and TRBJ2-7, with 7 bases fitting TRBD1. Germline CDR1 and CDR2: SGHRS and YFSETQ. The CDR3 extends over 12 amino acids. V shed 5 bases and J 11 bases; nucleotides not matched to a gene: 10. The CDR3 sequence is CASSGTETWEYF. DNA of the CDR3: TGCGCCAGCAGTGGGACAGAGACTTGGGAGTACTTC.

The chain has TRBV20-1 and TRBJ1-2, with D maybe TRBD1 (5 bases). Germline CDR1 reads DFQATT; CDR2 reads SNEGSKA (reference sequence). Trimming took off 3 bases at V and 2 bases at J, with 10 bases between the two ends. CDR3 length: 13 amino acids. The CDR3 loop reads CSASPTENYGYTF. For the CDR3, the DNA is TGCAGTGCTAGTCCGACAGAAAACTATGGCTACACCTTC.

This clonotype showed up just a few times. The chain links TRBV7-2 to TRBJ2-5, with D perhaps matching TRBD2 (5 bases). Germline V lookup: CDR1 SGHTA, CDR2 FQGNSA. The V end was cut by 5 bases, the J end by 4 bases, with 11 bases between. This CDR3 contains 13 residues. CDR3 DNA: TGTGCCAGCAGCCCCCTGGGAGTAGAGACCCAGTACTTC. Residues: CASSPLGVETQYF.

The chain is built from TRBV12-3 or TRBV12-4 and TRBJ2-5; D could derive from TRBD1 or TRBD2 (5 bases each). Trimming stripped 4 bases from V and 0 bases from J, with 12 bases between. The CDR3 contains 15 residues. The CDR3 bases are TGTGCCAGCAGTTACCGGGGCAGAAACCAAGAGACCCAGTACTTC. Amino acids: CASSYRGRNQETQYF.

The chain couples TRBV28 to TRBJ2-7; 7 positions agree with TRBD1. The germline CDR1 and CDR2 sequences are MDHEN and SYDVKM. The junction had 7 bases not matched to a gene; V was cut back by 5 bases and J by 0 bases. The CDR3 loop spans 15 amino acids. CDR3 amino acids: CASSPRRGNSYEQYF. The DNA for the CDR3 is TGTGCCAGCAGTCCGCGCAGGGGGAACTCCTACGAGCAGTACTTC.

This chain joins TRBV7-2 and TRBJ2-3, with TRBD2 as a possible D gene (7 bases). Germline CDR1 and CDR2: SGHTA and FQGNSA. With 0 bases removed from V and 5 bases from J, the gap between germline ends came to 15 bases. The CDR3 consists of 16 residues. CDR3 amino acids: CASSLAGGGSRDTQYF. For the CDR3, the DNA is TGTGCCAGCAGCTTAGCAGGGGGGGGCTCCCGAGATACGCAGTATTTT.

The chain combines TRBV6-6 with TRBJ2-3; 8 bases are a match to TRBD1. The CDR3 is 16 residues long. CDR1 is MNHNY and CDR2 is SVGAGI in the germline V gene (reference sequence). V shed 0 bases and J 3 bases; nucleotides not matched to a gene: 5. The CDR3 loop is CASSYSTGGRTDTQYF. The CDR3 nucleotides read TGTGCCAGCAGTTACTCAACAGGGGGGCGGACAGATACGCAGTATTTT.

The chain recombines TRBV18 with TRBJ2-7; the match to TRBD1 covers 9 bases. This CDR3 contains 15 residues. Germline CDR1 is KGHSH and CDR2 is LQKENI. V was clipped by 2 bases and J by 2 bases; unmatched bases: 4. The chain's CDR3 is CASSPGTGITYEQYF. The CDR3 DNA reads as TGTGCCAGCTCACCAGGGACAGGGATCACCTACGAGCAGTACTTC. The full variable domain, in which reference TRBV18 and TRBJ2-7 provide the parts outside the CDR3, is NAGVMQNPRHLVRRRGQEARLRCSPMKGHSHVYWYRQLPEEGLKFMVYLQKENIIDESGMPKERFSAEFPKEGPSILRIQQVVRGDSAAYFCASSPGTGITYEQYFGPGTRLTVT.

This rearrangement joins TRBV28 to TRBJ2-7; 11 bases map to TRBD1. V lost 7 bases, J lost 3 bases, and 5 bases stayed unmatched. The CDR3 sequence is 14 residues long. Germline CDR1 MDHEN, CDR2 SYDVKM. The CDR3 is CASTRDRGIYEQYF. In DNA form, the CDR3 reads TGTGCCAGCACCAGGGACAGGGGGATCTACGAGCAGTACTTC.

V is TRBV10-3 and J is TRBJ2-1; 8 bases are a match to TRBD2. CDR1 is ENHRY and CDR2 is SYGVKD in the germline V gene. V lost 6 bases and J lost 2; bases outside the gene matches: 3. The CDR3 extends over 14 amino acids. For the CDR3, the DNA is TGTGCCATCAGAGCGGGGGCCACCTACAATGAGCAGTTCTTC. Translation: CAIRAGATYNEQFF.

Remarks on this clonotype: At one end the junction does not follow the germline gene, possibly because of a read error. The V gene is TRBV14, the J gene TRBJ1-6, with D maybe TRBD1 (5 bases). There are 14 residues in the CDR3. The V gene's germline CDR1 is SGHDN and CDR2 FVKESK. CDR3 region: CPSSGGLVNSPLHF. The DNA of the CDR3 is TGTCCCAGCAGCGGGGGACTGGTTAATTCACCCCTCCACTTT. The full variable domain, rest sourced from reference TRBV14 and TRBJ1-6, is EAGVTQFPSHSVIEKGQTVTLRCDPISGHDNLYWYRRVMGKEIKFLLHFVKESKQDESGMPNNRFLAERTGGTYSTLKVQPAELEDSGVYFCPSSGGLVNSPLHFGNGTRLTVT.

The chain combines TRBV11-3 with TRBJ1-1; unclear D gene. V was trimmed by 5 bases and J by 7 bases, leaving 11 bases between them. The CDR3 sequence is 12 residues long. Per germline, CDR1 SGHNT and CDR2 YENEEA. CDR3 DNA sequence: TGTGCCAGCAGCCTTCGGCGCGGTGAAGCTTTCTTT. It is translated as CASSLRRGEAFF.

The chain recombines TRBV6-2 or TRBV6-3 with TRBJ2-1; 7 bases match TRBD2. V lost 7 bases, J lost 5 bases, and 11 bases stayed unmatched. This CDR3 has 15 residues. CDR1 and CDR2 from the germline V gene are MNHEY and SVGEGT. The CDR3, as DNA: TGTGCCAGCACCTCCTACGGGGGGAAAAACAATGAGCAGTTCTTC. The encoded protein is CASTSYGGKNNEQFF.

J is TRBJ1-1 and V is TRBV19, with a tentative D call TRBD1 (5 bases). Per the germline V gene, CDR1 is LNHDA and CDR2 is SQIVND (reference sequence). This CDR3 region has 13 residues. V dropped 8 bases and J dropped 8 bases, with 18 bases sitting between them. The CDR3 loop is CASSEYIAGEAFF. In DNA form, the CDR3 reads TGTGCCAGTTCGGAGTATATAGCAGGGGAAGCTTTCTTT.

CDR3 in DNA: TGCGCCAGCAGCTTGGTGTCTAGCGGGGGGGCCGGTTTCAATGAGCAGTTCTTC. Residues: CASSLVSSGGAGFNEQFF. The V call is TRBV5-1, the J call TRBJ2-1; 12 bases map to TRBD2. Germline CDR1 SGHRS, CDR2 YFSETQ. V lost 0 bases, J lost 6 bases, and 10 bases stayed unmatched. This CDR3 comprises 18 residues.

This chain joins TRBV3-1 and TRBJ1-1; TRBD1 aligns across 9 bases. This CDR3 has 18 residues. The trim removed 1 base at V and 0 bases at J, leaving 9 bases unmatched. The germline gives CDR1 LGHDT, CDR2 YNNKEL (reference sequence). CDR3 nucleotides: TGTGCCAGCAGCCAAGCGGGAGACAGGGGGGTAATGAACACTGAAGCTTTCTTT. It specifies CASSQAGDRGVMNTEAFF. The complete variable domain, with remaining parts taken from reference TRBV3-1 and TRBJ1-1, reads DTAVSQTPKYLVTQMGNDKSIKCEQNLGHDTMYWYKQDSKKFLKIMFSYNNKELIINETVPNRFSPKSPDKAHLNLHINSLELGDSAVYFCASSQAGDRGVMNTEAFFGQGTRLTVV.